This TCR beta chain was captured in a study of beta chain features in type 1 diabetes. CDR3 size: 13 residues. Trimming took off 6 bases at V and 4 bases at J, with 10 bases between the two ends. Germline loops: CDR1 MNHEY, CDR2 SVGAGI. All of the isolated RNA was reverse transcribed, so expressed TCRB transcripts were sequenced. Average reads for naive, central memory and regulatory T cell samples were several million. Profiled with immunoSEQ multiplex PCR; TCRdb holds only in-frame clones, not every one. The sample contains around 190,000 clones, about 13% of which appear only once. Each sorted fraction was over 95% pure.

This sequence was found in a woman aged 18-30 years in good health. The chain links TRBV6-5 to TRBJ2-1; D may be TRBD1 (5 bases). The sample consisted of central memory CD4+ T cells from blood. This chain's CDR3 is CASRLGHYNEQFF. CDR3 bases: TGTGCCAGCAGGTTGGGGCATTACAATGAGCAGTTCTTC.